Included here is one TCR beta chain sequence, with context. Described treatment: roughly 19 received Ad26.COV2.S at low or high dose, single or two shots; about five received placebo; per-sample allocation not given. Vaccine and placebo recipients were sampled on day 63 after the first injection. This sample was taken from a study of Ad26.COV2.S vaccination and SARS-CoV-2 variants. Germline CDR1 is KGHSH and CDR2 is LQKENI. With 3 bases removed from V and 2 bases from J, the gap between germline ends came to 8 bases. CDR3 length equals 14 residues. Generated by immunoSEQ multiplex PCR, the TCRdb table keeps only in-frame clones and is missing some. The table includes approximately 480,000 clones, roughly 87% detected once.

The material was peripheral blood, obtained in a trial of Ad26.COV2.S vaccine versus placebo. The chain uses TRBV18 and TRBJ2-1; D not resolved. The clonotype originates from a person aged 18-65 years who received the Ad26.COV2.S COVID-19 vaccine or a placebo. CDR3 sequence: CASSPQDAYNEQFF. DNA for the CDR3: TGTGCCAGCTCACCGCAGGACGCCTACAATGAGCAGTTCTTC. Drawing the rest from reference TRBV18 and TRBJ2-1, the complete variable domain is NAGVMQNPRHLVRRRGQEARLRCSPMKGHSHVYWYRQLPEEGLKFMVYLQKENIIDESGMPKERFSAEFPKEGPSILRIQQVVRGDSAAYFCASSPQDAYNEQFFGPGTRLTVL.